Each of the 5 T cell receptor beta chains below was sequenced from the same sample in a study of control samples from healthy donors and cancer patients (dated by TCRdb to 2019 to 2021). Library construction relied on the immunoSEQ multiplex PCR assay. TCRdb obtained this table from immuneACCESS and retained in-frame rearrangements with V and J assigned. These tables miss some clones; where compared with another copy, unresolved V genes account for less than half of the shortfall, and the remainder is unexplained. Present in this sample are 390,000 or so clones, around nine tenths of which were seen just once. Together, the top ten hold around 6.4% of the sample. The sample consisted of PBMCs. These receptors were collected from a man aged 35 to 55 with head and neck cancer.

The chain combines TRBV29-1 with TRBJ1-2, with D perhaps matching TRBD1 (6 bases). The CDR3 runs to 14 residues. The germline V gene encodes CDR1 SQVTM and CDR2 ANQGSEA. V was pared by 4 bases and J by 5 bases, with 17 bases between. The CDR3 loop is CSVGVAAGTYGYTF. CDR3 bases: TGCAGCGTTGGAGTAGCAGCAGGGACATATGGCTACACCTTC.

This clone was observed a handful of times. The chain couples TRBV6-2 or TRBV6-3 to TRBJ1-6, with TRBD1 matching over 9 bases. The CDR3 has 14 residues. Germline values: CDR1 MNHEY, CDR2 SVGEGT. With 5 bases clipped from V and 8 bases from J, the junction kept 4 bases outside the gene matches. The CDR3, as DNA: TGTGCCAGCAGTCCCCGGGACAGGGATTCACCCCTCCACTTT. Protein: CASSPRDRDSPLHF.

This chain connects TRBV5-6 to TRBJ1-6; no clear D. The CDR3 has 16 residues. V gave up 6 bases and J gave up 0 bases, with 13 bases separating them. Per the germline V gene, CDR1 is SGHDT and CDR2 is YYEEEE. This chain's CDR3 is CASTLDGSSYNSPLHF. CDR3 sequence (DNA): TGTGCCAGCACCCTGGACGGGAGCTCCTATAATTCACCCCTCCACTTT. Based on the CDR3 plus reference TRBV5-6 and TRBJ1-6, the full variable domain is DAGVTQSPTHLIKTRGQQVTLRCSPKSGHDTVSWYQQALGQGPQFIFQYYEEEERQRGNFPDRFSGHQFPNYSSELNVNALLLGDSALYLCASTLDGSSYNSPLHFGNGTRLTVT.

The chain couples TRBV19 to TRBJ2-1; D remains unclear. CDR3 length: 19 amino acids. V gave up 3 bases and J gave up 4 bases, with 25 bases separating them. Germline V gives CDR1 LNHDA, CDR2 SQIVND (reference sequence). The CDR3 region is CASSMAGWFLEDRYNEQFF. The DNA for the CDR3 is TGTGCCAGTAGTATGGCCGGGTGGTTCCTCGAGGACCGATACAATGAGCAGTTCTTC. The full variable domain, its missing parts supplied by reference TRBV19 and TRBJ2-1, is DGGITQSPKYLFRKEGQNVTLSCEQNLNHDAMYWYRQDPGQGLRLIYYSQIVNDFQKGDIAEGYSVSREKKESFPLTVTSAQKNPTAFYLCASSMAGWFLEDRYNEQFFGPGTRLTVL.

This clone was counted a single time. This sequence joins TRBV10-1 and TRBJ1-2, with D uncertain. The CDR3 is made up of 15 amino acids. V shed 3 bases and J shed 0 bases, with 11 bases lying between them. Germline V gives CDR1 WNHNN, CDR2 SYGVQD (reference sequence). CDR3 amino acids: CASSEGRRSNYGYTF. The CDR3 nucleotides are TGCGCCAGCAGTGAAGGACGGAGATCTAACTATGGCTACACCTTC.